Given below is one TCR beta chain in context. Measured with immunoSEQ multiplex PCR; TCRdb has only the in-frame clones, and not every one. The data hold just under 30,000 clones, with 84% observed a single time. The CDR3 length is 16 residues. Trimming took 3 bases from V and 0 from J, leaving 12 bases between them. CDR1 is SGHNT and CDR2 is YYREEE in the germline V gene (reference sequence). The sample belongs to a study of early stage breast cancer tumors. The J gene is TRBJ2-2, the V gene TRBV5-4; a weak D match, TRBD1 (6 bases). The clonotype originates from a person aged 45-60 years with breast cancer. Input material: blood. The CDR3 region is CASSWDTRSNTGELFF. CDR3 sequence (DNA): TGTGCCAGCAGCTGGGACACCAGATCGAACACCGGGGAGCTGTTTTTT. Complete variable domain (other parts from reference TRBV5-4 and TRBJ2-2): ETGVTQSPTHLIKTRGQQVTLRCSSQSGHNTVSWYQQALGQGPQFIFQYYREEENGRGNFPPRFSGLQFPNYSSELNVNALELDDSALYLCASSWDTRSNTGELFFGEGSRLTVL.